The sequence of this T cell receptor beta chain was determined in a study of cytomegalovirus exposure and HLA in healthy donors. Study background: The 120 million or so unique TCR beta sequences, from about 170 million T cells, were found by an earlier analysis. Overall study results and limits: Some highly shared sequence variants likely arose as a pipeline artifact. Clonal expansion was found to be greater in HLA-associated TCR beta chains than in equally common others in a later analysis.

The CDR3 loop spans 17 amino acids. Germline lookup yields CDR1 LNHDA and CDR2 SQIVND (reference sequence). J was trimmed by 1 base and V by 3 bases; bases with no gene match: 9. Concerning this clone itself: The antigen remains unidentified.

PCR involved 60 Vbeta and 13 Jbeta primers. Assay used: immunoSEQ multiplex PCR; TCRdb lists only in-frame clones, some missing. The table lists some 77,000 clones, 80% of them singletons, with roughly 30% in the top ten. The source is a man aged 45-65 years in good health and CMV-seropositive. Sequenced material: PBMCs. This chain joins TRBV19 and TRBJ2-5; 9 bases fit TRBD2. DNA of the CDR3: TGTGCCAGTAGTATGGGGGCGGTGACTAGCGGCCAAGAGACCCAGTACTTC. Protein product: CASSMGAVTSGQETQYF. The complete variable domain, with remaining parts taken from reference TRBV19 and TRBJ2-5, reads DGGITQSPKYLFRKEGQNVTLSCEQNLNHDAMYWYRQDPGQGLRLIYYSQIVNDFQKGDIAEGYSVSREKKESFPLTVTSAQKNPTAFYLCASSMGAVTSGQETQYFGPGTRLLVL.